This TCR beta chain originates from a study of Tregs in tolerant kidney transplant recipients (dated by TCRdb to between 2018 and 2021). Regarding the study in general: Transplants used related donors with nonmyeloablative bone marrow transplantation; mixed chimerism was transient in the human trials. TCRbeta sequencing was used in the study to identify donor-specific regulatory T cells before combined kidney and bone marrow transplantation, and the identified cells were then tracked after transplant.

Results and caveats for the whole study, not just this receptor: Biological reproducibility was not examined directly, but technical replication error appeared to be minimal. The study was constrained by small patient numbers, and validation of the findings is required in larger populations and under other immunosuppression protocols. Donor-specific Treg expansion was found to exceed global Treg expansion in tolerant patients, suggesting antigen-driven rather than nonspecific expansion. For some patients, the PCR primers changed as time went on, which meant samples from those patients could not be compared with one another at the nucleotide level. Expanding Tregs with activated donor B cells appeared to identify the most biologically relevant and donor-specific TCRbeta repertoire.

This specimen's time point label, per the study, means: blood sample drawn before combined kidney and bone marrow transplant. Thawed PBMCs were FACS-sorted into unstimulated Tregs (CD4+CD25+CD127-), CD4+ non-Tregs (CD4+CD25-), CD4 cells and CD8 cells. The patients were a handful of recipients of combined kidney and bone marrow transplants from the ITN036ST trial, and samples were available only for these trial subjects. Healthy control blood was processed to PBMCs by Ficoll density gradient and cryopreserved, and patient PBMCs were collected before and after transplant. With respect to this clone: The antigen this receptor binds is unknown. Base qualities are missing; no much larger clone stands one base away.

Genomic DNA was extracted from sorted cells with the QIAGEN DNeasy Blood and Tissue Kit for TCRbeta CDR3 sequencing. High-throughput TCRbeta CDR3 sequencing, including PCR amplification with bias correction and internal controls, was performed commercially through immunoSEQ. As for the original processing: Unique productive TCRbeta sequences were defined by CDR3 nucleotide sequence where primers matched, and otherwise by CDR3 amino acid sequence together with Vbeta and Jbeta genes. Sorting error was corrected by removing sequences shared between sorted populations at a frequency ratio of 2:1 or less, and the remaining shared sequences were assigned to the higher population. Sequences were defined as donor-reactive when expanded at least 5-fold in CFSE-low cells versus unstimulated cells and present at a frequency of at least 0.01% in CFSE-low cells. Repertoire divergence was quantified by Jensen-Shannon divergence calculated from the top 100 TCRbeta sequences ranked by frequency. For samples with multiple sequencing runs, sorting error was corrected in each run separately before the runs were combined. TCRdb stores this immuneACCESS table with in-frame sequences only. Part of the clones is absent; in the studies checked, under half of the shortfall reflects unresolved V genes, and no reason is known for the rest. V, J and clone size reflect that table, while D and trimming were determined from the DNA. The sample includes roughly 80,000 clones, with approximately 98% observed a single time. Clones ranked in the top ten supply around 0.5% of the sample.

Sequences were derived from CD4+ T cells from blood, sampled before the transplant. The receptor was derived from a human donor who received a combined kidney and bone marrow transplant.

The base sequence is TGTGCCAGCAGTATCAAGACAGGGAAACACTCTGGGGCCAACGTCCTGACTTTC. Translated, it gives CASSIKTGKHSGANVLTF. Recombination linked TRBV2 to TRBJ2-6; TRBD1 lines up with 7 middle nucleotides. Germline trimming: 5 bases from V, 0 bases from J; junction bases outside gene matches: 10. Inclusive of the bounding cysteine and phenylalanine, the CDR3 is 18 residues long. The retained sequence is limited to the CDR3, 54 bases, with the frame set at the first base. CDR1 and CDR2 are drawn from the germline V gene: SNHLY, FYNNEI.